A selection of T cell receptor beta chains follows, all from one sample in a study of radiation and T cells in renal cell carcinoma. TCRdb's table, derived via immunoSEQ multiplex PCR, lists solely in-frame clones and lacks some. The profile covers around 120,000 clones, with over 75% appearing a single time and under 2.5% taken by the ten largest. The sequencing here drew on blood, taken from a patient whose treatment included radiotherapy and nephrectomy. All receptors come from a woman in her sixties or seventies with renal cell carcinoma. CDR3s include the opening cysteine and the closing phenylalanine or tryptophan. The D gene is left open where the match is weak. Where a row states a size, it is once, few, many or the class of an expanded clone; other rows omit it.

D gene: .; clone size: few; V gene: TRBV2; J gene: TRBJ1-2; CDR3 protein: CASRAGAQEEGYTF; CDR3 DNA: TGTGCCAGCAGAGCAGGGGCGCAAGAAGAAGGCTACACCTTC
D gene: .; clone size: .; V gene: TRBV27; J gene: TRBJ1-2; CDR3 protein: CASSLGGANYGYTF; CDR3 DNA: TGTGCCAGCAGTTTAGGGGGTGCTAACTATGGCTACACCTTC
D gene: .; clone size: .; V gene: TRBV2; J gene: TRBJ2-1; CDR3 protein: CASRVRTSENEQFF; CDR3 DNA: TGTGCCAGCAGGGTAAGGACGTCGGAAAATGAGCAGTTCTTC
D gene: TRBD1; clone size: .; V gene: TRBV7-2; J gene: TRBJ2-2; CDR3 protein: CASSRGQGNTGELFF; CDR3 DNA: TGTGCCAGCAGCAGGGGACAGGGAAACACCGGGGAGCTGTTTTTT
D gene: TRBD2; clone size: .; V gene: TRBV5-1; J gene: TRBJ2-2; CDR3 protein: CASSLASSGNTGELFF; CDR3 DNA: TGCGCCAGCAGCTTGGCTTCTAGCGGAAACACCGGGGAGCTGTTTTTT
D gene: TRBD1; clone size: .; V gene: TRBV30; J gene: TRBJ1-6; CDR3 protein: CAWSVGQGGSSPLHF; CDR3 DNA: TGTGCCTGGAGTGTGGGACAGGGAGGTAGTTCACCCCTCCACTTT
D gene: TRBD2; clone size: .; V gene: TRBV7-2; J gene: TRBJ2-1; CDR3 protein: CASTRLAGGNEQFF; CDR3 DNA: TGTGCCAGCACCAGACTAGCGGGGGGGAATGAGCAGTTCTTC
D gene: .; clone size: .; V gene: TRBV11-2; J gene: TRBJ2-5; CDR3 protein: CASSPGGRGQETQYF; CDR3 DNA: TGTGCCAGCAGCCCAGGGGGGCGGGGACAAGAGACCCAGTACTTC
D gene: TRBD1; clone size: .; V gene: TRBV29-1; J gene: TRBJ2-7; CDR3 protein: CSVFTGTDYEQYF; CDR3 DNA: TGCAGCGTTTTTACCGGGACAGACTACGAGCAGTACTTC
D gene: .; clone size: .; V gene: TRBV5-1; J gene: TRBJ2-3; CDR3 protein: CASSFPGVDTQYF; CDR3 DNA: TGCGCCAGCAGCTTCCCAGGGGTGGATACGCAGTATTTT
D gene: .; clone size: .; V gene: TRBV2; J gene: TRBJ2-3; CDR3 protein: CASSAPTPDTQYF; CDR3 DNA: TGTGCCAGCAGTGCTCCGACCCCAGATACGCAGTATTTT
D gene: .; clone size: .; V gene: TRBV21-1; J gene: TRBJ1-5; CDR3 protein: CASSMSQGRSNQPQHF; CDR3 DNA: TGTGCCAGCAGCATGTCACAGGGGCGTAGCAATCAGCCCCAGCATTTT
D gene: .; clone size: .; V gene: TRBV5-6; J gene: TRBJ2-3; CDR3 protein: CASSPRGASTDTQYF; CDR3 DNA: TGTGCCAGCAGCCCCCGTGGGGCTAGCACAGATACGCAGTATTTT
D gene: .; clone size: .; V gene: TRBV11-2; J gene: TRBJ1-1; CDR3 protein: CASRQAGLSEAFF; CDR3 DNA: TGTGCCAGCAGGCAAGCAGGGTTGTCTGAAGCTTTCTTT
D gene: .; clone size: .; V gene: TRBV6-5; J gene: TRBJ1-4; CDR3 protein: CASARGGGVGEKLFF; CDR3 DNA: TGTGCCAGCGCCAGGGGTGGGGGAGTAGGTGAAAAACTGTTTTTT
D gene: TRBD1; clone size: once; V gene: TRBV18; J gene: TRBJ1-2; CDR3 protein: CASSPTGGLGYGYTF; CDR3 DNA: TGTGCCAGCTCACCGACAGGGGGCCTAGGCTATGGCTACACCTTC
D gene: .; clone size: few; V gene: TRBV27; J gene: TRBJ2-5; CDR3 protein: CASSFQETQYF; CDR3 DNA: TGTGCCAGCAGTTTCCAAGAGACCCAGTACTTC
D gene: TRBD1; clone size: .; V gene: TRBV2; J gene: TRBJ1-5; CDR3 protein: CASSGQGGNQPQHF; CDR3 DNA: TGTGCCAGCAGTGGACAGGGCGGCAATCAGCCCCAGCATTTT
D gene: .; clone size: .; V gene: TRBV27; J gene: TRBJ1-6; CDR3 protein: CASSFLPPPGSPLHF; CDR3 DNA: TGTGCCAGCAGTTTTCTCCCACCGCCCGGTTCACCCCTCCACTTT
D gene: .; clone size: once; V gene: TRBV11-3; J gene: TRBJ2-1; CDR3 protein: CASSLKARGGLLNEQFF; CDR3 DNA: TGTGCCAGCAGCCTAAAAGCCCGAGGGGGACTCCTCAATGAGCAGTTCTTC
D gene: .; clone size: .; V gene: TRBV11-2; J gene: TRBJ2-5; CDR3 protein: CASSLGVREPSTEETQYF; CDR3 DNA: TGTGCCAGCAGCTTAGGCGTGAGGGAGCCAAGCACCGAAGAGACCCAGTACTTC